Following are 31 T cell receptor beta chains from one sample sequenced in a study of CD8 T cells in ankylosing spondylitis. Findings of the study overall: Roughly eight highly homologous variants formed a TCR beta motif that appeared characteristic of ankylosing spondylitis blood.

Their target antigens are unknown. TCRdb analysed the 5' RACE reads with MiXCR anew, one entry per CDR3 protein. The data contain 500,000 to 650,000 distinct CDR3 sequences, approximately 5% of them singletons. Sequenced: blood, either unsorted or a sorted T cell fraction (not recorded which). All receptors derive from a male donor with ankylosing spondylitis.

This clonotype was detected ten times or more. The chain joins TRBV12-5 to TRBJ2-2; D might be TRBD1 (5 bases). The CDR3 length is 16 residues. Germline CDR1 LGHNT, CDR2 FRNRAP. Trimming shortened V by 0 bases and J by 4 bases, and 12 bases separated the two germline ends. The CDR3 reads CASGLVSQGITGELFF. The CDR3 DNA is TGTGCTAGTGGTTTGGTATCGCAGGGAATCACCGGGGAGCTGTTTTTT.

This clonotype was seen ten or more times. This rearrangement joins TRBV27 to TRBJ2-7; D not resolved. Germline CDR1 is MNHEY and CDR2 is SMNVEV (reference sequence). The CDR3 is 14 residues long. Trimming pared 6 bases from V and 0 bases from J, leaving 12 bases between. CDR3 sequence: CASSPVRYSYEQYF. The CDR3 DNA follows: TGTGCCAGCAGCCCAGTGAGGTACTCCTACGAGCAGTACTTC.

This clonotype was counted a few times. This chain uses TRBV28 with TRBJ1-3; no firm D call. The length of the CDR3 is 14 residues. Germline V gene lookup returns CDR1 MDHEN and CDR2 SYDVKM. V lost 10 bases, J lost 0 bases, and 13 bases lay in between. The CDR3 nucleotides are TGTGCCACCAGAGGCAGAATCTCTGGAAACACCATATATTTT. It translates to CATRGRISGNTIYF.

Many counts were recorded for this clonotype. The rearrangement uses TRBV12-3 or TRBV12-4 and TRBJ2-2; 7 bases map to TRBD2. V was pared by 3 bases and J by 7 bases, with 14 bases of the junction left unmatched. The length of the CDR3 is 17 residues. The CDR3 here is CASSLAFYRGEIGELFF. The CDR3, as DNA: TGTGCCAGCAGTTTGGCTTTTTACCGGGGGGAGATCGGGGAGCTGTTTTTT.

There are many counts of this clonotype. The CDR3 reads CSAREWDSSEQFF. The DNA of the CDR3 is TGCAGTGCTAGGGAATGGGACTCTTCGGAGCAGTTCTTC. The chain carries TRBV20-1 and TRBJ2-1; possible D gene TRBD2, 6 bases. V lost 3 bases, J lost 10 bases, and 16 bases lay in between. Germline V gives CDR1 DFQATT, CDR2 SNEGSKA (reference sequence). CDR3 size: 13 residues.

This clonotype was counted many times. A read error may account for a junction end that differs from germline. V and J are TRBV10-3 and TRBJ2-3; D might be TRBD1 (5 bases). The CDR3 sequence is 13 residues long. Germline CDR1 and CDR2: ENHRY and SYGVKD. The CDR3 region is CATGAGKADRQYF. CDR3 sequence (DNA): TGTGCCACGGGTGCAGGGAAGGCAGATAGGCAGTATTTT.

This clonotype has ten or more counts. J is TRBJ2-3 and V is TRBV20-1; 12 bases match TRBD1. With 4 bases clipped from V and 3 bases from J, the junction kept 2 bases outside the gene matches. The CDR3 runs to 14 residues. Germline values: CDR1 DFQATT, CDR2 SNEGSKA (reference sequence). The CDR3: CSATGQGATDTQYF. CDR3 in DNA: TGCAGTGCTACGGGACAGGGGGCGACAGATACGCAGTATTTT.

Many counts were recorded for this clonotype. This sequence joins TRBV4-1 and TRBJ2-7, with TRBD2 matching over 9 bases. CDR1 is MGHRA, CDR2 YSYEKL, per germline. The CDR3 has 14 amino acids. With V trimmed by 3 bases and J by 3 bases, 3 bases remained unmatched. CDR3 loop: CASSHTSGFYEQYF. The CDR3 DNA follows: TGCGCCAGCAGCCACACTAGCGGGTTCTACGAGCAGTACTTC.

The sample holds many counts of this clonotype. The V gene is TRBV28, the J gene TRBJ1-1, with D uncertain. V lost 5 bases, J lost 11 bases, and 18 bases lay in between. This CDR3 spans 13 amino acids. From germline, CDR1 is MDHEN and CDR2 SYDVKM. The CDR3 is CASSPSGGRKAFF. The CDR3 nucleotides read TGTGCCAGCAGTCCCTCAGGCGGGCGAAAGGCTTTCTTT.

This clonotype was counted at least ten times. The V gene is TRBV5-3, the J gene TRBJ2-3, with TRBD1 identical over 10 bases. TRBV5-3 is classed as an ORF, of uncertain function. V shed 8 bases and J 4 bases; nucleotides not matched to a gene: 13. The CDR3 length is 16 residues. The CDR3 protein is CASTHRGQGEADTQYF. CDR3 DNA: TGTGCCAGCACTCATAGAGGACAGGGGGAGGCAGATACGCAGTATTTT.

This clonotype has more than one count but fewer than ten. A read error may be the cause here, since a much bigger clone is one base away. The CDR3 DNA follows: TGTGCCAGCAGCTTCGGACCGAACACCGGGGAGCTGTTTTTT. This translates into CASSFGPNTGELFF. The chain links TRBV7-2 to TRBJ2-2; no definite D call. The CDR3 is 14 amino acids. The germline CDR1 and CDR2 sequences are SGHTA and FQGNSA. With 3 bases removed from V and 0 bases from J, the gap between germline ends came to 5 bases.

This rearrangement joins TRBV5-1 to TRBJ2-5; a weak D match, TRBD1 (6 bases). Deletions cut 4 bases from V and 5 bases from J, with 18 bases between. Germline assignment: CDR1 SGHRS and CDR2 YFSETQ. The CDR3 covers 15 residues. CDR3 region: CASSEQGSLEETQYF. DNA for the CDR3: TGCGCCAGCAGCGAGCAGGGGTCCCTCGAGGAGACCCAGTACTTC.

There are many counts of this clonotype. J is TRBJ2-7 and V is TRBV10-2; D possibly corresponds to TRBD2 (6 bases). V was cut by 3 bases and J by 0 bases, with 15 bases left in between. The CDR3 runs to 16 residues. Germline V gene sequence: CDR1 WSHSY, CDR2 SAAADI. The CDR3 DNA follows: TGCGCCAGCAGTGAAAACCCCCGGGACTCCTCCTACGAGCAGTACTTC. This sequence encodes CASSENPRDSSYEQYF.

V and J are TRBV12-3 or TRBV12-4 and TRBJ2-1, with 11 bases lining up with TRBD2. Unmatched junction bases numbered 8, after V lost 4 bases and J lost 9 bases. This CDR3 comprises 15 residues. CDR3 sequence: CASSSRTSGLTEQFF. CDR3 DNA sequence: TGTGCCAGCAGTTCACGGACTAGCGGGTTAACTGAGCAGTTCTTC.

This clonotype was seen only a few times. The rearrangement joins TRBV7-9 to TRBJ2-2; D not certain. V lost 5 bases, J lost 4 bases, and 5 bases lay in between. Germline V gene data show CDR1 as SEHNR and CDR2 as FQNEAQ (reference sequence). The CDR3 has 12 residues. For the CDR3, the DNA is TGTGCCAGCAGCCGAACCACCGGGGAGCTGTTTTTT. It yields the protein CASSRTTGELFF.

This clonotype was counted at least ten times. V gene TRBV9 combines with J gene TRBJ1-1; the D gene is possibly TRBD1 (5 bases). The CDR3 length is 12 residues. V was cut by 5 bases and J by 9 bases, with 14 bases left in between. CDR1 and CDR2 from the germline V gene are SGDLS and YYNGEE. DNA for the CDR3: TGTGCCAGCAGTGAACAGGTCTCGAAAGCTTTCTTT. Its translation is CASSEQVSKAFF.

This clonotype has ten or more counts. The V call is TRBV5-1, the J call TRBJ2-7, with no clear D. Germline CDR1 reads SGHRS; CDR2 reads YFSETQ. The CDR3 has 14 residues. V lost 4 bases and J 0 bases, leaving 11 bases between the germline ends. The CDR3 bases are TGCGCCAGCAGCCCCCCGACCCTCTCCTACGAGCAGTACTTC. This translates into CASSPPTLSYEQYF.

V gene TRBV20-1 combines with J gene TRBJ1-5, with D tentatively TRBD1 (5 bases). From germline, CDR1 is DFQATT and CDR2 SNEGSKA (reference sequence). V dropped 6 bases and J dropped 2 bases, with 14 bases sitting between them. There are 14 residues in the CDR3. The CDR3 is CSAGRIGGNQPQHF. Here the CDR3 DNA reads TGCAGTGCGGGGCGGATTGGGGGCAATCAGCCCCAGCATTTT.

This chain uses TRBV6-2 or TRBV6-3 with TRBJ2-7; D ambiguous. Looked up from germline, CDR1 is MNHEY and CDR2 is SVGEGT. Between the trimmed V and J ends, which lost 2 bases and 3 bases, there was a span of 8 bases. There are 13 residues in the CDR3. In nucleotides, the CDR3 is TGTGCCAGCAGTTACCTCCTCATCTACGAGCAGTACTTC. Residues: CASSYLLIYEQYF.

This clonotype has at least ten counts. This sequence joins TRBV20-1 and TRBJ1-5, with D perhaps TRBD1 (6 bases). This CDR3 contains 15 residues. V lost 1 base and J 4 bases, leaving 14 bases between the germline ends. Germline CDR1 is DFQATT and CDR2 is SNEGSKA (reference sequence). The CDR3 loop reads CSARVSGQGNQPQHF. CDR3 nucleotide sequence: TGCAGTGCTAGAGTTTCGGGGCAGGGGAATCAGCCCCAGCATTTT.

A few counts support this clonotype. The CDR3 loop is CSARTGYEQYF. For the CDR3, the DNA is TGCAGTGCTAGGACCGGTTACGAGCAGTACTTC. The chain employs TRBV20-1 and TRBJ2-7; D ambiguous. The CDR3 is made up of 11 amino acids. Germline lookup yields CDR1 DFQATT and CDR2 SNEGSKA (reference sequence). Trimming took 3 bases from V and 4 from J, leaving 7 bases between them.

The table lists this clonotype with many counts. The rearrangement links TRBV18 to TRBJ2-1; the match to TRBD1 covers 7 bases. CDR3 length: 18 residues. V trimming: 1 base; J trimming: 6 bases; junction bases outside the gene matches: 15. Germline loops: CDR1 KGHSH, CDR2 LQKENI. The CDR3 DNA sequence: TGTGCCAGCTCACCACTTGGACTTTTAACAGGGGAGCGCAATGAGCAGTTCTTC. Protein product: CASSPLGLLTGERNEQFF.

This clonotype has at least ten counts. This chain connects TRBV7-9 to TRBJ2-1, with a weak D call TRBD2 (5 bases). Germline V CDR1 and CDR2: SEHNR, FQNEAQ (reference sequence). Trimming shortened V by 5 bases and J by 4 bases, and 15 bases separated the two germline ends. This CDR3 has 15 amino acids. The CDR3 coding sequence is TGTGCCAGCAGCACCGGGAAACAGTGGTACAATGAGCAGTTCTTC. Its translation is CASSTGKQWYNEQFF.

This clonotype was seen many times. The CDR3 sequence is CASSRGGSTSGSTDTQYF. DNA of the CDR3: TGCGCCAGCAGCCGGGGGGGGTCGACTAGCGGAAGCACAGATACGCAGTATTTT. The V and J genes are TRBV5-1 and TRBJ2-3; 9 bases are a match to TRBD2. V dropped 4 bases and J dropped 0; count of bases not matched to a gene: 12. CDR1 and CDR2 (germline): SGHRS, YFSETQ. The CDR3 is made up of 18 amino acids.

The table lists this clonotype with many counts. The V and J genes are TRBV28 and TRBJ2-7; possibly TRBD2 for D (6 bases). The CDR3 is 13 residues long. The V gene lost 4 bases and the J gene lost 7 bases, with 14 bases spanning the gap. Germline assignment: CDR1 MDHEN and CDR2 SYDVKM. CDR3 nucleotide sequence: TGTGCCAGCAGTTCCCCGGGACTGCGAGAGCAGTACTTC. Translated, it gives CASSSPGLREQYF.

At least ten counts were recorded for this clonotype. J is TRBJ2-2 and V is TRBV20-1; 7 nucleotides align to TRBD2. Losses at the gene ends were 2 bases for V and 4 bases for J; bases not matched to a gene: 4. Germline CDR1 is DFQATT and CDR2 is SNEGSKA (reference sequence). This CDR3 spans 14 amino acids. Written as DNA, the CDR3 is TGCAGTGCTAGACGCGGGAGTGGCACCGGGGAGCTGTTTTTT. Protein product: CSARRGSGTGELFF.

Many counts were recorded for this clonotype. The DNA of the CDR3 is TGTGCTAGTGCCCTGGACGATGGGAAACTGTTTTTT. Translating it yields CASALDDGKLFF. The rearrangement uses TRBV12-5 and TRBJ1-4, with no clear D. Trimming stripped 7 bases from V and 11 bases from J, with 14 bases between. Germline V gene data show CDR1 as LGHNT and CDR2 as FRNRAP. This CDR3 spans 12 amino acids.

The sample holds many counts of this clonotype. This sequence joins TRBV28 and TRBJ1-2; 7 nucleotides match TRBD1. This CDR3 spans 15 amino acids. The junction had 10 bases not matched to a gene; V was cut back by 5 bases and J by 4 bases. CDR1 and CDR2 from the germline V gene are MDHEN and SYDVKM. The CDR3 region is CASSPRDSGVYGYTF. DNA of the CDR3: TGTGCCAGCAGTCCGAGGGACAGTGGAGTCTATGGCTACACCTTC.

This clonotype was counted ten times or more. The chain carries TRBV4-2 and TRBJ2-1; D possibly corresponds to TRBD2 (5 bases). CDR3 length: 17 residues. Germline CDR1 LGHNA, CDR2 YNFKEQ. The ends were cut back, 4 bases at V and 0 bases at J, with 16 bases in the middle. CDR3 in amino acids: CASSPRTVAGSYNEQFF. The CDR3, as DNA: TGTGCCAGCAGCCCTAGGACCGTCGCGGGCTCCTACAATGAGCAGTTCTTC.

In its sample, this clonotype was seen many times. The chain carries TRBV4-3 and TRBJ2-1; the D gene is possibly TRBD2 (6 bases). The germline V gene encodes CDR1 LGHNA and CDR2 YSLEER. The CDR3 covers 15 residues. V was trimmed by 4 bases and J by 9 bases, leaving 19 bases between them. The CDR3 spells CASSPYSGDPPEQFF. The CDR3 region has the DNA TGCGCCAGCAGCCCCTATAGCGGTGATCCCCCTGAGCAGTTCTTC.

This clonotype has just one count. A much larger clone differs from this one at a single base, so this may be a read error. CDR3 nucleotides: TGTGCCAGCAGCCGAGTAGGGCTATCCGTAAATACGCAGTATTTT. The encoded protein is CASSRVGLSVNTQYF. The genes are TRBV7-9 and TRBJ2-3; D remains ambiguous. Trimming removed 5 bases at V and 7 bases at J, with 19 bases between. CDR3 length equals 15 residues. Per germline, CDR1 SEHNR and CDR2 FQNEAQ (reference sequence).